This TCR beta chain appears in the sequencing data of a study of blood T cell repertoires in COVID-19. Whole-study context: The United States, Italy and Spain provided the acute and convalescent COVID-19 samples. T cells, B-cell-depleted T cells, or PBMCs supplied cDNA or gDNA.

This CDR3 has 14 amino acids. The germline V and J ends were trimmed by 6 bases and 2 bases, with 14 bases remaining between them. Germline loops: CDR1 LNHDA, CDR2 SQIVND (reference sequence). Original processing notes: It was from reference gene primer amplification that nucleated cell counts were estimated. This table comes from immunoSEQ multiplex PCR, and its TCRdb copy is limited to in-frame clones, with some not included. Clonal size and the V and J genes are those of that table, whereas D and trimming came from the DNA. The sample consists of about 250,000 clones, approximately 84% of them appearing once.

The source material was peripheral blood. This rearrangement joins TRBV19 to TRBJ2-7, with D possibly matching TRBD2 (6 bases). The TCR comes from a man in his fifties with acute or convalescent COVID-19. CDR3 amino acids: CASSLASGAYEQYF. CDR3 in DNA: TGTGCCAGTAGCCTAGCGAGCGGTGCCTACGAGCAGTACTTC.